The present T cell receptor beta chain was sequenced within a study of shared clonotypes between healthy human individuals. From germline, CDR1 is SGHRS and CDR2 YFSETQ. Trimming left V 3 bases short and J 5 bases short, with 17 bases between. The CDR3 is made up of 15 amino acids. Produced via immunoSEQ multiplex PCR; TCRdb's table is partial and in-frame only. In the table there are 550,000 to 700,000 clones, around three quarters of which are singletons. The receptor was derived from a woman between 25 and 40 years old in good health. The chain uses TRBV5-1 and TRBJ2-5; D possibly corresponds to TRBD2 (6 bases). Material: memory CD4+ T cells sorted from blood. Subset described: CD45RA-negative fraction. This CDR3 is CASSWGTEGGETQYF. The CDR3 DNA is TGCGCCAGCAGCTGGGGAACGGAAGGAGGGGAGACCCAGTACTTC. Looking up the rest from reference TRBV5-1 and TRBJ2-5 gives the full variable domain: KAGVTQTPRYLIKTRGQQVTLSCSPISGHRSVSWYQQTPGQGLQFLFEYFSETQRNKGNFPGRFSGRQFSNSRSEMNVSTLELGDSALYLCASSWGTEGGETQYFGPGTRLLVL.